These T cell receptor beta chains were read from a single sample in a study of tumor-infiltrating lymphocytes in oesophageal squamous cell carcinoma. TCRdb used MiXCR to reprocess the PCR reads, holding one entry per CDR3 protein. This sample carries around 26,000 distinct CDR3 sequences, about 40% of them seen once, and the ten largest clones take 20% to 25%. The source material was esophageal tumor tissue. The receptors stem from a male donor with esophageal squamous cell carcinoma. CDR3s include the opening cysteine and the closing phenylalanine or tryptophan. D genes are given only for firm matches. Expanded clones get a size class; other rows say once, few or many, or leave the size out.

len,j_gene,d_gene,abundance,v_gene,CDR3nt,CDR3aa
12,TRBJ1-2,.,many,TRBV7-2,TGTGCCAGCAGCAAGAGGGGTTTTGGCTACACCTTC,CASSKRGFGYTF
15,TRBJ2-1,TRBD2,medium-sized,TRBV7-2,TGTGCCAGCAGCTTATCCGGGACTAGCGGGGGGGAGCAGTTCTTC,CASSLSGTSGGEQFF
14,TRBJ2-7,TRBD1,.,TRBV7-6,TGTGCCAGCAGCTTATTACAGGGGGCCTACGAGCAGTACTTC,CASSLLQGAYEQYF
15,TRBJ2-3,.,.,TRBV12-3/TRBV12-4,TGTGCCAGCAGTTATGTGTGGGACAGCACAGATACGCAGTATTTT,CASSYVWDSTDTQYF
18,TRBJ2-5,.,.,TRBV7-5,.,CISVPEAPLAGVRAVLRF
14,TRBJ2-1,TRBD2,.,TRBV11-1,TGTGCCAGCAGCTTAAACGGGAGGACCGATGAGCAGTTCTTC,CASSLNGRTDEQFF
14,TRBJ2-7,.,many,TRBV6-1,TGTGCCAGCAGTGAAATTCAGAGCTCCTACGAGCAGTACTTC,CASSEIQSSYEQYF
14,TRBJ2-1,TRBD1,many,TRBV4-1,TGCGCCAGCAGCCAAGGACAGGGTGGCAATGAGCAGTTCTTC,CASSQGQGGNEQFF
16,TRBJ2-1,TRBD2,.,TRBV18,TGTGCCAGCTCACCACCGATGACTAGCGGGAACAATGAGCAGTTCTTC,CASSPPMTSGNNEQFF
17,TRBJ2-2,.,many,TRBV7-3,TGTGCCAGCAGCTTAAGAGGTAGGGGGAGGGGGGCCGGGGAGCTGTTTTTT,CASSLRGRGRGAGELFF
17,TRBJ2-3,TRBD2,.,TRBV6-2/TRBV6-3,TGTGCCAGCATCCTCTCAGGGACTAGCGCGTCCACAGATACGCAGTATTTT,CASILSGTSASTDTQYF
16,TRBJ2-3,TRBD2,medium-sized,TRBV7-9,TGTGCCAGCAGCTTATTGGCGGGAGGGGGCACAGATACGCAGTATTTT,CASSLLAGGGTDTQYF
14,TRBJ2-7,.,.,TRBV7-8,TGTGCCAGCAGCAAACAGGGAGCCGGATGGGCCCAGTACTTC,CASSKQGAGWAQYF
15,TRBJ2-5,TRBD1,many,TRBV28,TGTGCCAGCAGTTCCTTAACAGGGGTGGGAGAGACCCAGTACTTC,CASSSLTGVGETQYF
16,TRBJ2-7,TRBD2,many,TRBV5-1,TGCGCCAGCAGCTTGGGTGGACTAGCGGGAGACTACGAGCAGTACTTC,CASSLGGLAGDYEQYF
14,TRBJ2-2,.,.,TRBV29-1,TGCAGCGCGATGGGTACAGCTCCGGGCGGGGAGCTGTTTTTT,CSAMGTAPGGELFF
12,TRBJ2-7,.,.,TRBV7-6,TGTGCCAGCAGCTCCGACACCCACGAGCAGTACTTC,CASSSDTHEQYF
15,TRBJ2-1,.,many,TRBV14,TGTGCCAGCAGCCCGGGCCGTCAGGGGGGTATCGAGCAGTTCTTC,CASSPGRQGGIEQFF
14,TRBJ2-1,.,.,TRBV27,TGTGCCAGCAGTTCCGGGACAAGGACTAATGAGCAGTTCTTC,CASSSGTRTNEQFF
11,TRBJ2-5,.,.,TRBV6-6,TGTGCCAGCAGTTACGGTGAGACCCAGTACTTC,CASSYGETQYF
13,TRBJ1-6,TRBD1,many,TRBV12-3/TRBV12-4,TGTGCCAGCAGTTTTCAGGGGGATTCACCCCTCCACTTT,CASSFQGDSPLHF
15,TRBJ2-3,.,.,TRBV6-1,TGTGCCAGCAGTGCTGTGGGAGCGCTGGTAGATACGCAGTATTTT,CASSAVGALVDTQYF
16,TRBJ2-5,TRBD2,few,TRBV20-1,TGCAGTGCTAGAGATTGGCTAGCGGGGACACAAGAGACCCAGTACTTC,CSARDWLAGTQETQYF
18,TRBJ1-6,.,.,TRBV20-1,TGCAGTGCTATCTACCGGGACCGCCTGAGCTCCTATAATTCACCCCTCCACTTT,CSAIYRDRLSSYNSPLHF
14,TRBJ2-7,.,.,TRBV7-6,TGTGCCAGCAGCTTGGGGACTCACACCTACGAGCAGTACTTC,CASSLGTHTYEQYF
13,TRBJ2-5,.,many,TRBV6-1,TGTGCCAGTGGGGACTCCTTCGGTTCACCCCTCCACTTC,CASGDSFGSPLHF